This T cell receptor beta chain was profiled in a study of T cell changes during pregnancy in multiple sclerosis. Clones were read by immunoSEQ multiplex PCR, and TCRdb kept only the in-frame ones, dropping some. The table lists around 100,000 clones, around 91% of them singletons. Looked up from germline, CDR1 is MGHDK and CDR2 is SYGVNS. V dropped 4 bases and J dropped 1 base, with 10 bases sitting between them. CDR3 size: 14 residues. The receptor comes from a female donor with multiple sclerosis, enrolled in a pregnancy study. The chain links TRBV25-1 to TRBJ1-1; D unresolved. The starting material was peripheral blood, obtained after pregnancy. CDR3 nucleotide sequence: TGTGCCAGCAGTGCCACCGGGGAGAACACTGAAGCTTTCTTT. Amino acids: CASSATGENTEAFF.